The next 25 T cell receptor beta chains were all read from a single sample in a study of shared clonotypes between healthy human individuals. Clones were read by immunoSEQ multiplex PCR, and TCRdb kept only the in-frame ones, dropping some. Of about 2,200,000 clones listed, just over 90% are singletons. CD45RO-negative, CCR7-selected cells formed the naive CD8 fraction, which excluded terminally differentiated effector memory CD45RA+ cells. Sequenced material: naive CD8+ T cells from PBMCs. These receptors all come from a man aged 18 to 29 in good health. Some clones in this sample may be carry-over from other donors' samples.

V gene TRBV5-6 combines with J gene TRBJ2-2; TRBD2 matches at 8 bases. J lost 7 bases, V lost 0 bases, and 5 bases had no gene match. The germline V gene has CDR1 SGHDT and CDR2 YYEEEE. The CDR3 runs 15 residues. This chain's CDR3 is CASSLGAGAVGELFF. The CDR3 coding sequence is TGTGCCAGCAGCTTGGGAGCGGGAGCCGTCGGGGAGCTGTTTTTT.

DNA for the CDR3: TGTGCCAGCAGCTTAGGGCTAGCGGGAGACAATGAGCAGTTCTTC. This translates into CASSLGLAGDNEQFF. V usage is TRBV11-1 and J usage is TRBJ2-1; 10 nucleotides align to TRBD2. The CDR3 extends over 15 amino acids. Looked up from germline, CDR1 is SGHAT and CDR2 is FQDESV (reference sequence). V lost 1 base to trimming and J lost 5 bases; unmatched junction nucleotides: 2.

The V call is TRBV28, the J call TRBJ1-5; TRBD1 is a possible D gene (5 bases). Trimming pared 5 bases from V and 6 bases from J, leaving 14 bases between. This CDR3 region has 14 residues. Germline CDR1 reads MDHEN; CDR2 reads SYDVKM. DNA of the CDR3: TGTGCCAGCAGTGGTTTACAGGTCTCTCAGCCCCAGCATTTT. Translated: CASSGLQVSQPQHF.

The chain joins TRBV11-2 to TRBJ2-7; perhaps TRBD1 as D (6 bases). This CDR3 is 12 amino acids long. V was clipped by 0 bases and J by 8 bases, with 8 bases between them. In germline, CDR1 is SGHAT, CDR2 FQNNGV. The CDR3 loop reads CASSLERDKQYF. The CDR3 DNA reads as TGTGCCAGCAGCTTAGAAAGGGACAAGCAGTACTTC.

V gene TRBV28 combines with J gene TRBJ2-1; 8 positions match TRBD1. The V gene's germline CDR1 is MDHEN and CDR2 SYDVKM. The CDR3 extends over 13 amino acids. Trimming took 2 bases from V and 6 from J; bases not matched to a gene: 0. This CDR3 reads CASSLDRGNEQFF. The CDR3 nucleotides read TGTGCCAGCAGTTTAGACAGGGGCAATGAGCAGTTCTTC.

The chain joins TRBV7-8 to TRBJ1-1; tentatively, D is TRBD1 (6 bases). Trimming stripped 8 bases from V and 7 bases from J, with 23 bases between. CDR1 and CDR2 from the germline V gene are SGHVS and FQNEAQ. The CDR3 runs 15 residues. The CDR3 DNA is TGTGCCAGCGAAGGGGGGACGGGCCAACCATTTGAAGCTTTCTTT. It is translated as CASEGGTGQPFEAFF.

The chain carries TRBV19 and TRBJ1-2, with D unclear. From germline, CDR1 is LNHDA and CDR2 SQIVND (reference sequence). The V and J ends lost 3 bases and 4 bases respectively, with 9 bases between them. This CDR3 has 13 residues. The CDR3 sequence: CASSMGGVYGYTF. The CDR3 DNA is TGTGCCAGTAGTATGGGAGGAGTCTATGGCTACACCTTC.

The chain is built from TRBV4-1 and TRBJ1-2; no reliable D call. The V gene lost 1 base and the J gene lost 4 bases, with 13 bases spanning the gap. The CDR3 spans 15 residues. The germline V gene encodes CDR1 MGHRA and CDR2 YSYEKL. CDR3 residues: CASSQVRADGYGYTF. DNA for the CDR3: TGCGCCAGCAGCCAAGTTAGGGCAGACGGCTATGGCTACACCTTC.

The rearrangement joins TRBV11-2 to TRBJ2-5; possibly TRBD2 for D (6 bases). Looked up from germline, CDR1 is SGHAT and CDR2 is FQNNGV. V was cut by 4 bases and J by 2 bases, with 11 bases left in between. CDR3 length: 14 amino acids. The chain's CDR3 is CASSWTKWQETQYF. CDR3 DNA sequence: TGTGCCAGCAGCTGGACTAAGTGGCAAGAGACCCAGTACTTC.

This sequence joins TRBV4-1 and TRBJ1-5, with unresolved D. This CDR3 contains 17 residues. CDR1 MGHRA and CDR2 YSYEKL come from the germline V gene. Between the trimmed V and J ends, which lost 0 bases and 0 bases, there was a span of 12 bases. The chain's CDR3 is CASSQEARPDSNQPQHF. CDR3 sequence (DNA): TGCGCCAGCAGCCAAGAGGCGCGACCTGATAGCAATCAGCCCCAGCATTTT.

This clone was picked up a small number of times. The chain combines TRBV6-1 with TRBJ1-5, with no clear D. V was pared by 7 bases and J by 9 bases, with 16 bases between. The CDR3 is 13 amino acids. Germline V lookup: CDR1 MNHNS, CDR2 SASEGT. In nucleotides, the CDR3 is TGTGCCAGCAAGGTATCCTCTGGGAGGCCCCAGCATTTT. Its protein is CASKVSSGRPQHF.

The rearrangement uses TRBV9 and TRBJ2-4; the match to TRBD1 covers 7 bases. CDR1 is SGDLS, CDR2 YYNGEE, per germline. The CDR3 is made up of 18 amino acids. V was pared by 2 bases and J by 2 bases, with 13 bases of the junction left unmatched. The CDR3 region is CASSVGQGVVSTKNIQYF. In nucleotides, the CDR3 is TGTGCCAGCAGCGTGGGCCAGGGGGTAGTTTCGACCAAAAACATTCAGTACTTC.

The J gene is TRBJ1-5, the V gene TRBV7-8; 8 nucleotides match TRBD1. CDR1 and CDR2 (germline): SGHVS, FQNEAQ. The CDR3 contains 19 residues. The trim removed 0 bases at V and 0 bases at J, leaving 10 bases unmatched. CDR3 nucleotide sequence: TGTGCCAGCAGCTTAGCTGAGGCAGGGGGCCTAAATAGCAATCAGCCCCAGCATTTT. The encoded protein is CASSLAEAGGLNSNQPQHF.

On this clone: The sample contains more than one DNA sequence encoding this CDR3. The chain joins TRBV9 to TRBJ2-1; no clear D gene. Trimming removed 0 bases from V and 4 bases from J, with 2 bases in between. CDR1 is SGDLS, CDR2 YYNGEE, per germline. The CDR3 length is 12 residues. The CDR3 DNA reads as TGTGCCAGCAGCGTAGAATACAATGAGCAGTTCTTC. Amino acids: CASSVEYNEQFF.

The chain carries TRBV5-6 and TRBJ2-3, with D possibly being TRBD2 (5 bases). Per germline, CDR1 SGHDT and CDR2 YYEEEE. Deletions cut 0 bases from V and 0 bases from J, with 11 bases between. The CDR3 is 16 residues long. The CDR3 coding sequence is TGTGCCAGCAGCTTGGTCAGCGGAACTAGCACAGATACGCAGTATTTT. This codes for CASSLVSGTSTDTQYF. The whole variable domain, filled in from reference TRBV5-6 and TRBJ2-3, reads DAGVTQSPTHLIKTRGQQVTLRCSPKSGHDTVSWYQQALGQGPQFIFQYYEEEERQRGNFPDRFSGHQFPNYSSELNVNALLLGDSALYLCASSLVSGTSTDTQYFGPGTRLTVL.

This chain uses TRBV7-9 with TRBJ2-3; 13 bases are shared with TRBD2. The germline V gene has CDR1 SEHNR and CDR2 FQNEAQ (reference sequence). The CDR3 is 17 residues long. V lost 2 bases, J lost 2 bases, and 4 bases stayed unmatched. This chain's CDR3 is CASSLLGTSGTTDTQYF. The DNA for the CDR3 is TGTGCCAGCAGCTTATTGGGGACTAGCGGGACCACAGATACGCAGTATTTT.

The J gene is TRBJ2-7, the V gene TRBV27; D remains ambiguous. CDR1 is MNHEY and CDR2 is SMNVEV in the germline V gene (reference sequence). The CDR3 loop spans 16 amino acids. Trimming removed 1 base at V and 0 bases at J, with 13 bases between. In DNA form, the CDR3 reads TGTGCCAGCAGTTTATGGGCCGACACGAGCTCCTACGAGCAGTACTTC. It codes for CASSLWADTSSYEQYF.

This clone was counted a single time. The CDR3 DNA reads as TGTGCCAGCAGCTTAGGATGGCGGGTCGGAGGGGATGAAAAACTGTTTTTT. Translated, it gives CASSLGWRVGGDEKLFF. This chain links TRBV7-9 with TRBJ1-4, with D possibly being TRBD1 (5 bases). The CDR3 extends over 17 amino acids. CDR1 is SEHNR, CDR2 FQNEAQ, per germline (reference sequence). The ends were cut back, 1 base at V and 6 bases at J, with 18 bases in the middle.

CDR3 amino acids: CASSLERQGRLQPQHF. The CDR3 bases are TGTGCCAGCAGCTTAGAGAGACAGGGAAGGTTACAGCCCCAGCATTTT. The chain has TRBV7-8 and TRBJ1-5; 7 bases agree with TRBD1. CDR3 length equals 16 residues. Looked up from germline, CDR1 is SGHVS and CDR2 is FQNEAQ. The trim removed 1 base at V and 7 bases at J, leaving 10 bases unmatched.

The chain recombines TRBV2 with TRBJ2-7; tentatively, D is TRBD1 (5 bases). Germline loops: CDR1 SNHLY, CDR2 FYNNEI. The CDR3 runs 15 residues. V was shortened by 0 bases and J by 1 base, with 10 bases between the two germline ends. CDR3 sequence reads: CASSEAIDSSYEQYF. CDR3 DNA sequence: TGTGCCAGCAGTGAAGCCATCGACAGTTCCTACGAGCAGTACTTC.

The chain combines TRBV4-1 with TRBJ2-1, with TRBD2 matching over 13 bases. With 3 bases clipped from V and 7 bases from J, the junction kept 15 bases outside the gene matches. CDR3 length: 19 amino acids. Per the germline V gene, CDR1 is MGHRA and CDR2 is YSYEKL. The CDR3 spells CASSHPGTGTSGTGNEQFF. The CDR3 nucleotides read TGCGCCAGCAGCCATCCCGGGACAGGGACTAGCGGGACAGGTAATGAGCAGTTCTTC.

The gene calls are TRBV9 and TRBJ1-4; TRBD1 is a possible D gene (6 bases). The germline V gene encodes CDR1 SGDLS and CDR2 YYNGEE. Trimming took off 0 bases at V and 4 bases at J, with 16 bases between the two ends. CDR3 length equals 17 residues. CDR3 DNA: TGTGCCAGCAGCGTAGACTTCCGGGGGCGAGTTAATGAAAAACTGTTTTTT. Amino acid sequence: CASSVDFRGRVNEKLFF.

The CDR3 DNA reads TGTGCCAGCAGGGAGTTGCCTAATGAAAAACTGTTTTTT. Translation: CASRELPNEKLFF. V gene TRBV7-9 combines with J gene TRBJ1-4; no clear D gene. The CDR3 is 13 residues long. The V end was cut by 6 bases, the J end by 3 bases, with 8 bases between. Per germline, CDR1 SEHNR and CDR2 FQNEAQ (reference sequence).

The CDR3 here is CASSSNSGRRRETQYF. The CDR3, as DNA: TGTGCCAGCAGCTCAAATAGCGGGAGGCGAAGGGAGACCCAGTACTTC. The rearrangement joins TRBV7-9 to TRBJ2-5; 10 bases map to TRBD2. The CDR3 runs to 16 residues. With 4 bases clipped from V and 5 bases from J, the junction kept 10 bases outside the gene matches. CDR1 is SEHNR, CDR2 FQNEAQ, per germline (reference sequence).

V usage is TRBV5-6 and J usage is TRBJ2-4; 10 bases are shared with TRBD2. The CDR3 covers 15 residues. Germline trimming cut 2 bases from V and 5 bases from J; bases unmatched to any gene: 4. CDR1 and CDR2 from the germline V gene are SGHDT and YYEEEE. CDR3 residues: CASSFPSGGENIQYF. As DNA, the CDR3 is TGTGCCAGCAGCTTCCCTAGCGGGGGTGAAAACATTCAGTACTTC.